What follows is one T cell receptor beta chain and its context. Authors' analysis steps: Amplification from reference gene primers served as the basis for estimated nucleated cell counts. Sequencing was performed with immunoSEQ multiplex PCR; in TCRdb, only in-frame clones are kept and a portion is missing. The V and J calls and clone size come from that table; D and trimming were worked out from the DNA. The sample holds around 78,000 clones, around 80% seen once. Germline V gene lookup returns CDR1 MNHEY and CDR2 SVGAGI. The CDR3 loop spans 12 amino acids. Trimming took off 6 bases at V and 9 bases at J, with 15 bases between the two ends. The source of the sample is a study of blood T cell repertoires in COVID-19. Study information: Samples representing acute and convalescent COVID-19 were sourced from the United States, Italy and Spain. T cells, B-cell-depleted T cells, or PBMCs supplied cDNA or gDNA.

Sequenced material: peripheral blood. The clonotype was recovered from a human donor in a cohort sampled during active COVID-19. The J gene is TRBJ2-7, the V gene TRBV6-5; D not certain. The CDR3 bases are TGTGCCAGCAGCCCCGGGTCAGTCGCGCAGTACTTC. This gives the protein CASSPGSVAQYF.